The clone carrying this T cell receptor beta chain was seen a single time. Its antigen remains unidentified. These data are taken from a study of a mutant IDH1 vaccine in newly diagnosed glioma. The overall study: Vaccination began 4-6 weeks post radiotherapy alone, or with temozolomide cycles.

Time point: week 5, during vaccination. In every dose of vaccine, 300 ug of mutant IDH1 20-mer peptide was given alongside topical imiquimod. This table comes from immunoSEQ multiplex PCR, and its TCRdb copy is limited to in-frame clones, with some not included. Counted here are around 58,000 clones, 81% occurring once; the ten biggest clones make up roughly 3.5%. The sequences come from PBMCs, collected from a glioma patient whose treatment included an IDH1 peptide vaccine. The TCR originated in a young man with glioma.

The CDR3 protein is CASSLGQGFLYEQYF. The CDR3 DNA reads TGTGCCAGCAGCTTAGGGCAGGGGTTCCTCTACGAGCAGTACTTC. The chain is built from TRBV11-2 and TRBJ2-7, with TRBD1 as a possible D gene (6 bases). The CDR3 is made up of 15 amino acids. The ends were cut back, 1 base at V and 3 bases at J, with 13 bases in the middle. Germline CDR1 SGHAT, CDR2 FQNNGV. Based on the CDR3 plus reference TRBV11-2 and TRBJ2-7, the full variable domain is EAGVAQSPRYKIIEKRQSVAFWCNPISGHATLYWYQQILGQGPKLLIQFQNNGVVDDSQLPKDRFSAERLKGVDSTLKIQPAKLEDSAVYLCASSLGQGFLYEQYFGPGTRLTVT.